This T cell receptor (beta chain) was captured in a study of blood T cell repertoires in COVID-19 (dated by TCRdb to 2018 to 2020). Background on the whole study: Samples covering the acute and convalescent phases of COVID-19 were provided by collaborators in the United States, Italy and Spain. HLA class I and class II types, where available, came from metadata supplied by the sample provider rather than from assay-based typing. Sample metadata almost always included a de-identified subject ID, COVID-19 status, age in years and sex. Deeply sampled blood TCRbeta repertoires from subjects exposed to, actively infected with, or recovered from COVID-19 were included in the dataset. The material from the prospective study consisted of cDNA or gDNA derived from T cells, B-cell-depleted T cells, or PBMCs. The samples were drawn from two sources: the first 160 participants of the ongoing ImmuneRACE study, and some 1,300 subjects contributed by 6 global collaborators. The repertoires were released in a freely available public database meant as a resource for research on the immune response to SARS-CoV-2. What the work shows at the level of the full study, not this receptor alone: Clinical and demographic metadata were provided uncurated, with the amount varying by source and participant.

Concerning this clone itself: The specificity of this receptor is unknown. No clone much larger than this one lies a single base away; base qualities are absent.

Collaborating institutions collected whole blood in K2EDTA tubes following their own protocols. For TCRbeta analysis, collaborator samples were shipped as frozen whole blood, as isolated PBMCs, or as DNA extracted from either sample type. TCRbeta CDR3 regions were amplified from genomic DNA using the immunoSEQ Assay, a bias-controlled multiplex PCR. From the authors' description of their analysis: Nucleated cell counts per sample were estimated from amplification of reference gene primers within the assay. To quantify the absolute abundance of each unique TCRbeta CDR3 rearrangement, sequence reads were collapsed and filtered. For each sample, productive Simpson clonality was calculated as the square root of Simpson's diversity index across productive rearrangements. TCRdb took this table from immuneACCESS and kept in-frame rearrangements with V and J called. Such tables lack part of the clones; where checked against another copy, unresolved V genes explain under half of the gap, and the rest is unexplained. Clonal size and the V and J genes are those of that table, whereas D and trimming came from the DNA. The sample profile shows approximately 150,000 clones; approximately 90% of them were found once. The ten largest clones capture 5% of the sample.

This TCR was sampled from a human donor in a cohort sampled during active COVID-19. The sequencing sample was made of peripheral blood.

In nucleotides, the sequence is TGTGCCAGCAGTTCCCCTCGCGGGGGCCCCTTGCTGTTCGGCTACACCTTC. This is translated as CASSSPRGGPLLFGYTF. The chain links TRBV28 with TRBJ1-2; TRBD1 is a possible D gene, resting on 6 matching bases. Trimming at the junction amounts to 4 bases on V and 8 bases on J, and the germline ends lie 26 bases apart. Sequences MDHEN (CDR1) and SYDVKM (CDR2) are obtained from the germline V gene. The CDR3 holds 17 amino acids from the cysteine to the phenylalanine. Here the CDR3 DNA is all that survives: 51 bases in frame from base 1.